This T cell receptor (beta chain) was sequenced during a study of T-cell memory formation after mild COVID-19. Study background: The two donors had largely donor-specific TCR clusters.

Study-wide results and limits: The finding that pre-infection memory included some responding clones suggested that cross-reactive memory joined. Whether day 37 second-wave clones are SARS-CoV-2-specific was not confirmed.

The V gene end was trimmed by 0 bases and the J gene end by 1 base; junction bases not matched to a gene: 9. Germline-derived CDR1 and CDR2 are DFQATT and SNEGSKA (reference sequence). CDR3 length: 17 amino acids. MiXCR was run by TCRdb on the 5' RACE reads, yielding one entry per CDR3 protein. The repertoire holds about 360,000 distinct CDR3 sequences, with around an eighth as singletons. As regards this clonotype: The antigen remains unidentified.

The rearrangement uses TRBV20-1 and TRBJ2-5; 9 positions agree with TRBD2. Material: PBMCs or a T cell subset sorted from them (not recorded which). The clonotype was recovered from a man between 18 and 35 years old who had mild COVID-19 (a few samples of this study predate the infection). Cell type and time point are not known. CDR3 bases: TGCAGTGCTAGAGATCTTAGCGGGGGTATCGGCCAAGAGACCCAGTACTTC. It encodes CSARDLSGGIGQETQYF.